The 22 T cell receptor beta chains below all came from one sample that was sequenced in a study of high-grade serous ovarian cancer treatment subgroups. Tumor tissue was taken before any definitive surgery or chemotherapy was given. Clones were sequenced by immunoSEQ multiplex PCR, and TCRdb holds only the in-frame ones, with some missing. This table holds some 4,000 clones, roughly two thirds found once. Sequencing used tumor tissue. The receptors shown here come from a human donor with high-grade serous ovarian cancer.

Here the CDR3 reads CASTLGQGNSPLHF. CDR3 DNA sequence: TGTGCCAGCACCCTTGGACAGGGGAATTCACCCCTCCACTTT. The chain is built from TRBV28 and TRBJ1-6, with 9 bases identical to TRBD1. The CDR3 sequence is 14 residues long. Germline lookup yields CDR1 MDHEN and CDR2 SYDVKM. Losses at the gene ends were 7 bases for V and 7 bases for J; bases not matched to a gene: 5.

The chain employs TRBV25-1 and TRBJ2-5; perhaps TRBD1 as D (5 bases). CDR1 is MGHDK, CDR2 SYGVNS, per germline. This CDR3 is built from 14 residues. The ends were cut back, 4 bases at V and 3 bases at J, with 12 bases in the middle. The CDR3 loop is CASSGTATEETQYF. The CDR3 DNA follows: TGTGCCAGCAGTGGAACCGCGACAGAAGAGACCCAGTACTTC.

The chain's CDR3 is CASSLNSGAMNTEAFF. The CDR3 DNA sequence: TGTGCCAGCTCACTTAACAGCGGGGCTATGAACACTGAAGCTTTCTTT. This chain connects TRBV18 to TRBJ1-1, with D tentatively TRBD1 (5 bases). This CDR3 is 16 amino acids long. The germline V gene has CDR1 KGHSH and CDR2 LQKENI. V lost 4 bases, J lost 0 bases, and 15 bases lay in between.

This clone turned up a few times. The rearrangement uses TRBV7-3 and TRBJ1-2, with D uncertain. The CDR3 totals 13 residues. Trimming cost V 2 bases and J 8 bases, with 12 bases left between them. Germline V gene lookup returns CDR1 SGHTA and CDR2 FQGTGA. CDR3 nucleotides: TGTGCCAGCAGCTTAGGACCGTTTCGGGGCTACACCTTC. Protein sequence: CASSLGPFRGYTF.

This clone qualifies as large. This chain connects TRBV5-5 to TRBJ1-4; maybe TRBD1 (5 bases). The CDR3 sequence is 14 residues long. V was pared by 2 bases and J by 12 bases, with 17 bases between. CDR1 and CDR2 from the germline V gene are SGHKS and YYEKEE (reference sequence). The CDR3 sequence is CASSFRGITGELFF. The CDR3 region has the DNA TGTGCCAGCAGCTTTCGTGGCATAACAGGTGAACTGTTTTTT.

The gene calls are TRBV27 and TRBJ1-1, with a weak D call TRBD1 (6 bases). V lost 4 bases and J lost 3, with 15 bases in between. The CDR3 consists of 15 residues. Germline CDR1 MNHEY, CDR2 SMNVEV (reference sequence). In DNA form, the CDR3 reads TGTGCCAGCAGTTCCCACAGGGCTTGGGACACTGAAGCTTTCTTT. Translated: CASSSHRAWDTEAFF.

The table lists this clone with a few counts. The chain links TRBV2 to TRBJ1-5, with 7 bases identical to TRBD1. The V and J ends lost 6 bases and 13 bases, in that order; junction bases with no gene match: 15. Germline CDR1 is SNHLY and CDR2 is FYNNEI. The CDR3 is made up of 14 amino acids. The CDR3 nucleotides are TGTGCCAGCAGGCAAGGACAGGTAGAGGGGAGGCAGCATTTT. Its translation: CASRQGQVEGRQHF.

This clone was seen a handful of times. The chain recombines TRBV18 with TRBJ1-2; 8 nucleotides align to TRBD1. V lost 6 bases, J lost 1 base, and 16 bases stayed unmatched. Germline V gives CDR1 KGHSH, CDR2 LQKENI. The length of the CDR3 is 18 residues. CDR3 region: CASSSQAGTGFVNYGYTF. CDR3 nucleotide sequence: TGTGCCAGCTCTTCCCAGGCCGGGACAGGCTTCGTTAACTATGGCTACACCTTC.

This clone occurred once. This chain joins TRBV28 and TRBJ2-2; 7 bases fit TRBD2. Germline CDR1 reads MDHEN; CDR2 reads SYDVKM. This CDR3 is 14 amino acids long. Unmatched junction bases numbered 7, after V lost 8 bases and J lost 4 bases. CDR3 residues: CASRLGGVTGELFF. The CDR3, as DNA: TGTGCCAGCCGACTTGGGGGGGTCACCGGGGAGCTGTTTTTT. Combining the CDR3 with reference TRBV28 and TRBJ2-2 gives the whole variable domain DVKVTQSSRYLVKRTGEKVFLECVQDMDHENMFWYRQDPGLGLRLIYFSYDVKMKEKGDIPEGYSVSREKKERFSLILESASTNQTSMYLCASRLGGVTGELFFGEGSRLTVL.

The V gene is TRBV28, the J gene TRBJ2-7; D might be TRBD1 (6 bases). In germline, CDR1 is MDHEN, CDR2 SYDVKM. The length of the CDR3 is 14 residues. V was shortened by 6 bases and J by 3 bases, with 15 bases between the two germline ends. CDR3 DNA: TGTGCCAGCAGATCCTTCAGGGGTAGCTACGAGCAGTACGTC. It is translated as CASRSFRGSYEQYV.

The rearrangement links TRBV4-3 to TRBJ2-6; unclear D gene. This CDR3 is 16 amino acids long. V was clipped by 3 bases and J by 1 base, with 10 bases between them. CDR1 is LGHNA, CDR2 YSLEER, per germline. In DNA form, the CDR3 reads TGCGCCAGCAGCCACGCTACGAGTTCTGGGGCCAACGTCCTGACTTTC. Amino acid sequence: CASSHATSSGANVLTF.

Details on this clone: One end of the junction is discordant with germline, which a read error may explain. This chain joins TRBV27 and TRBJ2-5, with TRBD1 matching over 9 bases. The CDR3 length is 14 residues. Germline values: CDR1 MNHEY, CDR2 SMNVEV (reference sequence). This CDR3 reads CATSTRTGVETQYF. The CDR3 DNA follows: TGTGCCACCAGTACTAGGACAGGGGTAGAGACCCAGTACTTC.

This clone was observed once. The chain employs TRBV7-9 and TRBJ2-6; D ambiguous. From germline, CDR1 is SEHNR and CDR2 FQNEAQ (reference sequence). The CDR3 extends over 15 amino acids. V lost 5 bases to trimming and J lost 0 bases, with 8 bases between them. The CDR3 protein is CASSLRGSGANVLTF. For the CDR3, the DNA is TGTGCCAGCAGCCTACGAGGCTCTGGGGCCAACGTCCTGACTTTC.

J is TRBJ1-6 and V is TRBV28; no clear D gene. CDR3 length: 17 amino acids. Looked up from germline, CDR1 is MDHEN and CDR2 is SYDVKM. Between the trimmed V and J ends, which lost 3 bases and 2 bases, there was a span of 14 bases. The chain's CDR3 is CASSFIGGEPYNSPLHF. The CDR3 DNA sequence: TGTGCCAGCAGTTTTATCGGCGGTGAGCCCTATAATTCACCCCTCCACTTT.

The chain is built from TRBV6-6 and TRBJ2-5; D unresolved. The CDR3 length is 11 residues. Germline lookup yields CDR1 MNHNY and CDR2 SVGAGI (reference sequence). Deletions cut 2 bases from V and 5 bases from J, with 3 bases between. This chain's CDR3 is CASSYGETQYF. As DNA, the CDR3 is TGTGCCAGCAGTTACGGTGAGACCCAGTACTTC.

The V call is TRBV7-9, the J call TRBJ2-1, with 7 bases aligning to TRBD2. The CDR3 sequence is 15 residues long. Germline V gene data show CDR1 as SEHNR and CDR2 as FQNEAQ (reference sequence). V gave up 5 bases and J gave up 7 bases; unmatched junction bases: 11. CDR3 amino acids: CASSPGGGLKNEQFF. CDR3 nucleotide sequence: TGTGCCAGCAGCCCGGGCGGGGGACTAAAGAATGAGCAGTTCTTC.

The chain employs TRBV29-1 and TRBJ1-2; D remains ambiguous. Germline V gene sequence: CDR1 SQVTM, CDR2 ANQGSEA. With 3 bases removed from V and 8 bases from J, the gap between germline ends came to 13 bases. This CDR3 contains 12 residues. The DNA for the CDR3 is TGCAGCGTTGATGTCGGCGGCCGGGGCTACACCTTC. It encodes CSVDVGGRGYTF.

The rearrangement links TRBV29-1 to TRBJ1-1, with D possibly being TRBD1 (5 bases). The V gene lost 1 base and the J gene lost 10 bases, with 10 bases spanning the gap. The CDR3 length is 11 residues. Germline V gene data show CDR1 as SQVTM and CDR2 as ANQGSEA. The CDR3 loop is CSVEGGRGAFF. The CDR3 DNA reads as TGCAGCGTTGAAGGGGGCCGAGGAGCTTTCTTT.

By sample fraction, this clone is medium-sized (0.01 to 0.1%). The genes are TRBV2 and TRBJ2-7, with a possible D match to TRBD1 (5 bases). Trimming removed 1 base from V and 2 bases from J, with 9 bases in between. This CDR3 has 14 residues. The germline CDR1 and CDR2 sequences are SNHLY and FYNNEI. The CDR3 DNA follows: TGTGCCAGCAGTGAAGGACAGATCGCCTACGAGCAGTACTTC. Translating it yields CASSEGQIAYEQYF.

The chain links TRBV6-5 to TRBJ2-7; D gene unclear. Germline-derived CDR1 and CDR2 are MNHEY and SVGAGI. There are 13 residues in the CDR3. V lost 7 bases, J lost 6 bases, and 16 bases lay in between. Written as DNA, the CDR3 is TGTGCCAGCACCGACGTTGTCTGGGGCGAGCAGTACTTC. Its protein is CASTDVVWGEQYF.

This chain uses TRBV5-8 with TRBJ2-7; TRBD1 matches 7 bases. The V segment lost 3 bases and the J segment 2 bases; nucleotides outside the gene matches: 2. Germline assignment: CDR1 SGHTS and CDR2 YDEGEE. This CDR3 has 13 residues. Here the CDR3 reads CASSWTGAYEQYV. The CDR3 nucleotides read TGTGCCAGCAGCTGGACAGGAGCCTACGAGCAGTACGTC.

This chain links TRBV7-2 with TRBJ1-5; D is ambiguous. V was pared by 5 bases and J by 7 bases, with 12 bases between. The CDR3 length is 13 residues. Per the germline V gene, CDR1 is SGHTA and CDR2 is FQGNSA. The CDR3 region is CASSITMTQPQHF. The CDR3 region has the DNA TGTGCCAGCAGCATAACCATGACCCAGCCCCAGCATTTT.